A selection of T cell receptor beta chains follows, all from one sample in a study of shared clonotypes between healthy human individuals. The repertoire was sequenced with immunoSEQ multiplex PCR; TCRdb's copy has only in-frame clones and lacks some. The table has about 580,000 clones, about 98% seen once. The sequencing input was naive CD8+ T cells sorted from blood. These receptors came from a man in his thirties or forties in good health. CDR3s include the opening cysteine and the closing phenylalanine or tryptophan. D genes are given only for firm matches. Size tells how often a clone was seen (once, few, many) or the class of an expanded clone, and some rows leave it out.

TGCGCCAGCAGCTTTCCAGCCTTGAGCTCCTACAATGAGCAGTTCTTC | CASSFPALSSYNEQFF | NA | NA | TRBJ2-1 | TRBV5-1
TGCGCCAGCAGCCCATTGGACAGGGGAAGAAACACCGGGGAGCTGTTTTTT | CASSPLDRGRNTGELFF | NA | TRBD1 | TRBJ2-2 | TRBV5-1
TGTGCCAGCAGCTTGGGGGTCGGGGAGCTGTTTTTT | CASSLGVGELFF | once | NA | TRBJ2-2 | TRBV5-4
TGTGCCAGTAGGGCCCGGGGTAGCGACGAGCAGTACTTC | CASRARGSDEQYF | NA | NA | TRBJ2-7 | TRBV19
TGTGCCAGCAGCTTGAATCACCTTGCGGGAGGGTCAGATGTCTACGAGCAGTACTTC | CASSLNHLAGGSDVYEQYF | once | TRBD2 | TRBJ2-7 | TRBV5-5
TGTGCCAGCAGCGCCTCGGTTGAAGGGCGAGGCACTGAAGCTTTCTTT | CASSASVEGRGTEAFF | NA | NA | TRBJ1-1 | TRBV7-6
TGTGCCAGTAGTATTACTGCTTCTGGGGCCAACGTCCTGACTTTC | CASSITASGANVLTF | NA | NA | TRBJ2-6 | TRBV19
TGTGCCAGCAGTCCGGGACAACCAGCCTACGAGCAGTACTTC | CASSPGQPAYEQYF | NA | NA | TRBJ2-7 | TRBV6-5
TGTGCCAGCAGCACCAGTGGGGGGCTGAACACTGAAGCTTTCTTT | CASSTSGGLNTEAFF | NA | NA | TRBJ1-1 | TRBV9
TGTGCCAGCAGCCGCCGGGACAGGCCCTCCTACGAGCAGTACTTC | CASSRRDRPSYEQYF | NA | TRBD1 | TRBJ2-7 | TRBV7-6
TGTGCCAGCAGCCCCCTTAGTGGGACTAGCATTGAGCAGTTCTTC | CASSPLSGTSIEQFF | NA | TRBD2 | TRBJ2-1 | TRBV9
TGTGCCAGCAGCTTAGAGGCAGGTCCAGGGGAGACCCAGTACTTC | CASSLEAGPGETQYF | NA | NA | TRBJ2-5 | TRBV7-6
TGCAGCGTTGAAACCGGGACAGGGACATACAATGAGCAGTTCTTC | CSVETGTGTYNEQFF | NA | TRBD1 | TRBJ2-1 | TRBV29-1
TGTGCCAGCAGCCTTCGGAGAGGGGATTTCGGGGAGCTGTTTTTT | CASSLRRGDFGELFF | NA | NA | TRBJ2-2 | TRBV7-6
TGTGCCAGCAGCTCACCCGGGACTAGCGGGCTTCTAAACACCGGGGAGCTGTTTTTT | CASSSPGTSGLLNTGELFF | NA | TRBD2 | TRBJ2-2 | TRBV7-2
TGTGCCAGCGCGCTCGGGACTAGCGGGAGGGATGAGCAGTACTTC | CASALGTSGRDEQYF | NA | TRBD2 | TRBJ2-7 | TRBV28
TGTGCCACCGGACAGGCTAGCAATCAGCCCCAGCATTTT | CATGQASNQPQHF | once | TRBD1 | TRBJ1-5 | TRBV10-3
TGTGCCAGCAGACGAGACGGACAGGGGCCTACCGGGTCCGGGGAAAAACTGTTTTTT | CASRRDGQGPTGSGEKLFF | NA | TRBD1 | TRBJ1-4 | TRBV28
TGTGCCAGCAGTGGAATAGACGGGACCCAGTACTTC | CASSGIDGTQYF | NA | NA | TRBJ2-5 | TRBV27
TGTGCCAGCAGTTTCTCCCTTCAGATAGCCAAAAACATTCAGTACTTC | CASSFSLQIAKNIQYF | NA | NA | TRBJ2-4 | TRBV27
TGTGCCAGCAGTTTCGACACAATGACAGGGGGCGTTCTTACCGGGGAGCTGTTTTTT | CASSFDTMTGGVLTGELFF | NA | TRBD1 | TRBJ2-2 | TRBV28
TGTGCCACCAGCCCCGGAGGGTACGAGCAGTACTTC | CATSPGGYEQYF | NA | NA | TRBJ2-7 | TRBV15
TGTGCCAGCAGTTTAGTCTGGAGCTCGCCCTACGAGCAGTACTTC | CASSLVWSSPYEQYF | NA | NA | TRBJ2-7 | TRBV27
TGTGCCAGCAGCTTAAACCAGGGTTGGAACACTGAAGCTTTCTTT | CASSLNQGWNTEAFF | NA | NA | TRBJ1-1 | TRBV7-3
TGTGCCAGCAGCCCCGGACAGGGTAGCACCTACGAGCAGTACTTC | CASSPGQGSTYEQYF | NA | TRBD1 | TRBJ2-7 | TRBV7-2
TGTGCCAGCAGCGTAGGTCAGGGGGCTTCTGGCTACACCTTC | CASSVGQGASGYTF | NA | TRBD1 | TRBJ1-2 | TRBV9
TGTGCCAGCAGCCCGCCGCCCGGGACAGGTGGCTACAATGAGCAGTTCTTC | CASSPPPGTGGYNEQFF | NA | TRBD1 | TRBJ2-1 | TRBV7-6
TGTGCCAGCAGTGGGGACCTAGACCTCGAGCAGTACTTC | CASSGDLDLEQYF | NA | NA | TRBJ2-7 | TRBV5-4
TGTGCCAGCCAGGGGGCCGGGGAGACCCAGTACTTC | CASQGAGETQYF | NA | TRBD1 | TRBJ2-5 | TRBV7-9
TGCGCCAGCAGCCATGGGACTCCCGACAATGAGCAGTTCTTC | CASSHGTPDNEQFF | NA | NA | TRBJ2-1 | TRBV4-1
TGTGCCAGCAGCTTACAGATGGGTCAGCCCCAGCATTTT | CASSLQMGQPQHF | NA | NA | TRBJ1-5 | TRBV13
TGTGCCAGCAGCTCAGGGACTAGCGGCTACGAGCAGTACTTC | CASSSGTSGYEQYF | NA | TRBD2 | TRBJ2-7 | TRBV7-6
TGTGCCAGCAGATACGGACTAGCGGAGACTAGCACAGATACGCAGTATTTT | CASRYGLAETSTDTQYF | once | TRBD2 | TRBJ2-3 | TRBV27
TGTGCCTGGAATATAGCGGCTAGCACAGATACGCAGTATTTT | CAWNIAASTDTQYF | NA | NA | TRBJ2-3 | TRBV30
TGTGCCAGCAGCTTGGAGTGGGAGAGGGCAGATACGCAGTATTTT | CASSLEWERADTQYF | NA | NA | TRBJ2-3 | TRBV5-4
TGTGCCAGCGCGGCGGTAAGTGCCGCCACAGATACGCAGTATTTT | CASAAVSAATDTQYF | NA | NA | TRBJ2-3 | TRBV27
TGTGCCAGCAGCTACGGAGTTCCTGGGGCCAACGTCCTGACTTTC | CASSYGVPGANVLTF | NA | NA | TRBJ2-6 | TRBV5-4
TGTGCCAGCAGCTTATTTCCCCAGCCCAACTATGGCTACACCTTC | CASSLFPQPNYGYTF | NA | NA | TRBJ1-2 | TRBV11-2
TGTGCCAGCAGCTTAGATTCGTTTGAGAGCTCCTACGAGCAGTACTTC | CASSLDSFESSYEQYF | NA | NA | TRBJ2-7 | TRBV11-2
TGCAGCGTTGAGAGACCGTTAACAGAGCAGTTCTTC | CSVERPLTEQFF | NA | NA | TRBJ2-1 | TRBV29-1
TGTGCCAGCAGTGGGGCACCGACGAACACTGAAGCTTTCTTT | CASSGAPTNTEAFF | NA | NA | TRBJ1-1 | TRBV2
TGCGCCAGCAGCCGGACAGAACTTAGTTTCTCTGGAAACACCATATATTTT | CASSRTELSFSGNTIYF | NA | NA | TRBJ1-3 | TRBV5-1
TGTGCCAGTAGTTGGATCCTAGGGGGTGAGGAAGCTTTCTTT | CASSWILGGEEAFF | NA | NA | TRBJ1-1 | TRBV19
TGTGCCAGCAGTTATGGACAGGTAGATGAAGCTTTCTTT | CASSYGQVDEAFF | once | TRBD1 | TRBJ1-1 | TRBV6-5
TGTGCCAGCAGTTTACTAGCGGGATTCTACGAGCAGTACTTC | CASSLLAGFYEQYF | NA | TRBD2 | TRBJ2-7 | TRBV27